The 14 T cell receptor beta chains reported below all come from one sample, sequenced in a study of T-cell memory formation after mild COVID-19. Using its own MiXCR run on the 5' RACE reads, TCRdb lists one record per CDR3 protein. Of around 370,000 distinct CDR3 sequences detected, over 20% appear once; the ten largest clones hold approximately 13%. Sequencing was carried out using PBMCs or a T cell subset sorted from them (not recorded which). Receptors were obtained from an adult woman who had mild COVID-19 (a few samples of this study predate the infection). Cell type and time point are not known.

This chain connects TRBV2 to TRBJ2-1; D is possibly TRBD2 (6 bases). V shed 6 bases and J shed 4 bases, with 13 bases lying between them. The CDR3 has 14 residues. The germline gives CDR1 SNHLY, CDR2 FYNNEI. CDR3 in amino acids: CASRGLEGYNEQFF. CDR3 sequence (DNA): TGTGCCAGCAGGGGACTCGAGGGGTACAATGAGCAGTTCTTC. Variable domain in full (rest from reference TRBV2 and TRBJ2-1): EPEVTQTPSHQVTQMGQEVILRCVPISNHLYFYWYRQILGQKVEFLVSFYNNEISEKSEIFDDQFSVERPDGSNFTLKIRSTKLEDSAMYFCASRGLEGYNEQFFGPGTRLTVL.

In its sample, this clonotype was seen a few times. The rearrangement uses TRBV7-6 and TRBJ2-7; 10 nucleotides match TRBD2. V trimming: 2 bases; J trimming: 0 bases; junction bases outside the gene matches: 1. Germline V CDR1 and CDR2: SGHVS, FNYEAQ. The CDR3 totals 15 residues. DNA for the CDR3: TGTGCCAGCAGCTTATCTAGCGGGAGCTCCTACGAGCAGTACTTC. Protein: CASSLSSGSSYEQYF. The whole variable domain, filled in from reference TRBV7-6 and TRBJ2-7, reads GAGVSQSPRYKVTKRGQDVALRCDPISGHVSLYWYRQALGQGPEFLTYFNYEAQQDKSGLPNDRFSAERPEGSISTLTIQRTEQRDSAMYRCASSLSSGSSYEQYFGPGTRLTVT.

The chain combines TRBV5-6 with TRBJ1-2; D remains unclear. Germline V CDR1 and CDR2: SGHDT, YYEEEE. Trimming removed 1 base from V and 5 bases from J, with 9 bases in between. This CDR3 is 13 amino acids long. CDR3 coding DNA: TGTGCCAGCAGCTTGCACGGTGAATATGGCTACACCTTC. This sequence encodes CASSLHGEYGYTF.

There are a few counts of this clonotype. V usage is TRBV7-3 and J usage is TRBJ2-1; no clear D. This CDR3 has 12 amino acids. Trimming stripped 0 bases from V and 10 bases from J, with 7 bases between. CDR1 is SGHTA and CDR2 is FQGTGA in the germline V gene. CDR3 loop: CASSLTGREQFF. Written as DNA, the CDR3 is TGTGCCAGCAGCTTAACAGGGCGCGAGCAGTTCTTC.

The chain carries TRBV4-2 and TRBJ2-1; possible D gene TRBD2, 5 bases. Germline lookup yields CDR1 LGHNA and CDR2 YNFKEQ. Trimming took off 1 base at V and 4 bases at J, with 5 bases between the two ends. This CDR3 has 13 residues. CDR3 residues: CASSQAGYNEQFF. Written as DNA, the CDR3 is TGTGCCAGCAGCCAAGCGGGATACAATGAGCAGTTCTTC.

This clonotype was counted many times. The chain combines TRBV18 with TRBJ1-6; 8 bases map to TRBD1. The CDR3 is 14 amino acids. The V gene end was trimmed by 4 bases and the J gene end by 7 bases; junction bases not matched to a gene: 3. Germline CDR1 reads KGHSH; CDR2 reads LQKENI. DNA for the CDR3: TGTGCCAGCTCACAGGACAGGGAAAATTCACCCCTCCACTTT. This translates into CASSQDRENSPLHF.

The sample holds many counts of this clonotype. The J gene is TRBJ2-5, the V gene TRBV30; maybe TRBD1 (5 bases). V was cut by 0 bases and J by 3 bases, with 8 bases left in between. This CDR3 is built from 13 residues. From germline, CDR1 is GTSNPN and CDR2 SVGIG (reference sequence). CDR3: CAWSVRQKETQYF. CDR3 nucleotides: TGTGCCTGGAGTGTACGACAGAAAGAGACCCAGTACTTC.

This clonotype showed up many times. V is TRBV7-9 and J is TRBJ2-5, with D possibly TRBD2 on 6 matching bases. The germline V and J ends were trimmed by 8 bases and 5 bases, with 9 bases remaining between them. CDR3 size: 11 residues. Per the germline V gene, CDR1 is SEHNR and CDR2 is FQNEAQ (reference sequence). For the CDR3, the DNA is TGTGCCAGCTCGCGGGGCGAGACCCAGTACTTC. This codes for CASSRGETQYF.

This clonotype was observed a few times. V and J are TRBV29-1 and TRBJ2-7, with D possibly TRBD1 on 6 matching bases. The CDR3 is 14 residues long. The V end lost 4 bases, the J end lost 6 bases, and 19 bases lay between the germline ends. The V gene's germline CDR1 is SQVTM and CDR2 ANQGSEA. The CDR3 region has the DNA TGCAGCGTTGTCCCCCCAGGGCTAGGGGGCGAGCAGTACTTC. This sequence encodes CSVVPPGLGGEQYF.

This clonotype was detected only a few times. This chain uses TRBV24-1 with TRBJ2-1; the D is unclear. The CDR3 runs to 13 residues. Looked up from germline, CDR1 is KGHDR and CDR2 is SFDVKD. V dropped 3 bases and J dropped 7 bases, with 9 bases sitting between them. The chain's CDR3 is CATSDPEWNEQFF. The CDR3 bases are TGTGCCACCAGTGATCCCGAATGGAATGAGCAGTTCTTC.

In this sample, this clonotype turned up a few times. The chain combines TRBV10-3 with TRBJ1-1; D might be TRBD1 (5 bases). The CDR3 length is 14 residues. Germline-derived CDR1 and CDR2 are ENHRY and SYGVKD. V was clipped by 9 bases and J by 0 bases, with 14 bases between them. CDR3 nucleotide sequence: TGTGCCATTGAAGGGGACCCCATGAACACTGAAGCTTTCTTT. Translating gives CAIEGDPMNTEAFF.

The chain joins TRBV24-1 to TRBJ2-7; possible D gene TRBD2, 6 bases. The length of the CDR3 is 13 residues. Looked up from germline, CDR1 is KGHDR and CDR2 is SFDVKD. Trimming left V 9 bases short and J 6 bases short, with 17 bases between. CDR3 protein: CATRDRSGGEQYF. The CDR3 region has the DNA TGTGCCACCCGAGACCGCTCCGGGGGCGAGCAGTACTTC.

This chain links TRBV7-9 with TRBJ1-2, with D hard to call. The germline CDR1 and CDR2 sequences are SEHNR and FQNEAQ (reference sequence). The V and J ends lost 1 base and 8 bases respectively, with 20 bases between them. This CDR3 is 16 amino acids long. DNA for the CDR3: TGTGCCAGCAGCTTAGTGGCCCCTTCTTCGGGGTACGGCTACACCTTC. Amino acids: CASSLVAPSSGYGYTF.

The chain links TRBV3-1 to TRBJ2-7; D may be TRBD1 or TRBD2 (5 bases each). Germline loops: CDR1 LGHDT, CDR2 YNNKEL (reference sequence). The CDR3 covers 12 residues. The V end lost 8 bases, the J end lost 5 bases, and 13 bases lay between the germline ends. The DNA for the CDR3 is TGTGCCAGCGAGGACGGGGCTGACGAGCAGTACTTC. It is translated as CASEDGADEQYF.